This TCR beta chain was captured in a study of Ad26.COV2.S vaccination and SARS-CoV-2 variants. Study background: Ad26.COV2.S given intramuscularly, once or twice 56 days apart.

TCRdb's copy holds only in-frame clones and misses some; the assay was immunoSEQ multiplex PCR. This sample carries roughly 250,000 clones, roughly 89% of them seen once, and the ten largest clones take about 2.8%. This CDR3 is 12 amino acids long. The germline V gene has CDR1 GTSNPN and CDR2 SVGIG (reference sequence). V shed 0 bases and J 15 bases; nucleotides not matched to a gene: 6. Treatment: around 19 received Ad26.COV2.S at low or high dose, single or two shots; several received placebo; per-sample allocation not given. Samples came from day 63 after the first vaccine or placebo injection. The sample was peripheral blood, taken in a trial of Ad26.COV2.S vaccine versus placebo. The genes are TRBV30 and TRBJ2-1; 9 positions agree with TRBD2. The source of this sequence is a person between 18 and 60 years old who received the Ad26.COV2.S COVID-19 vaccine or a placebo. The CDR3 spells CAWSVIRREGFF. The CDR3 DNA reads TGTGCCTGGAGTGTGATTAGGCGGGAGGGGTTCTTC. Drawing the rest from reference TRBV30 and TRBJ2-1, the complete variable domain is SQTIHQWPATLVQPVGSPLSLECTVEGTSNPNLYWYRQAAGRGLQLLFYSVGIGQISSEVPQNLSASRPQDRQFILSSKKLLLSDSGFYLCAWSVIRREGFFGPGTRLTVL.